This T cell receptor (beta chain) was captured in a study of T cells in Graves' hyperthyroidism and ophthalmopathy. This clonotype was found many times. Its cognate antigen is unknown. The V gene's germline CDR1 is SQVTM and CDR2 ANQGSEA. The CDR3 totals 12 residues. V was shortened by 3 bases and J by 7 bases, with 13 bases between the two germline ends. Hyperthyroidism of Graves' type that showed no ophthalmopathy progression within 18 months was stable. Hyperthyroidism in the patients, aged 18 to 65, was newly diagnosed and under 2 months in duration. The PBMCs were sourced from fresh peripheral blood (about 10 ml). Study-wide results and caveats: Most expanded thyroid clonotypes above 0.001 also appeared in blood.

From RNA transcripts, TCR beta CDR3 regions were amplified. The study used the HTBI primer set for a first-round RT-PCR of the TCR CDR3. In TCRdb, the multiplex PCR reads were re-called with MiXCR into one record per CDR3 protein. Among under 650,000 distinct CDR3 sequences listed, roughly 15% were seen once. This clonotype was sampled from a woman under 40 with Graves' hyperthyroidism. The sequenced sample consisted of blood. J is TRBJ2-7 and V is TRBV29-1; D is uncertain. CDR3 in amino acids: CSVDDGSGEQYF. The CDR3 coding sequence is TGCAGCGTTGACGACGGGTCCGGGGAGCAGTACTTC.